The 11 T cell receptor beta chains reported below all come from one sample, sequenced in a study of cytomegalovirus exposure and HLA in healthy donors (dated by TCRdb to the late 2010s). The receptor library was made with the immunoSEQ multiplex PCR assay. The multiplex PCR relied on a mix of 60 forward primers for TCR Vbeta segments and 13 reverse primers for TCR Jbeta segments. Sourced from immuneACCESS, this table was stored by TCRdb with only in-frame sequences that have V and J called. A share of the clones is absent; for the studies checked, an unresolved V gene accounts for under half, and the remainder has no known explanation. The sample records about 170,000 clones, 79% of which are singletons. The top ten clonotypes cover about 2.3% of the sample. Sequencing used PBMCs. The receptors come from a woman aged 45-65 years in good health and CMV-seronegative.

This chain links TRBV28 with TRBJ2-7; possible D gene TRBD2, 7 bases. Germline V gene lookup returns CDR1 MDHEN and CDR2 SYDVKM. The V and J ends lost 6 bases and 0 bases respectively, with 15 bases between them. CDR3 length: 15 amino acids. In DNA, the CDR3 is TGTGCCAGCAGGGGGGGGCTTGAGAGCTCCTACGAGCAGTACTTC. Amino acid sequence: CASRGGLESSYEQYF.

In the case of this clone: This sample also contains other DNA sequences that code for the same CDR3. This sequence joins TRBV5-5 and TRBJ1-6, with TRBD1 matching over 7 bases. This CDR3 has 16 residues. The V gene's germline CDR1 is SGHKS and CDR2 YYEKEE (reference sequence). The ends lost 0 bases at V and 7 bases at J; junction bases unmatched: 7. The CDR3: CASSLGLGQKNSPLHF. The CDR3 DNA is TGTGCCAGCAGCTTGGGCCTGGGACAGAAGAATTCACCCCTCCACTTT.

The rearrangement uses TRBV15 and TRBJ2-1; a weak D match, TRBD1 (6 bases). This CDR3 has 17 amino acids. CDR1 and CDR2 (germline): LNHNV, YYDKDF (reference sequence). Between the trimmed V and J ends, which lost 1 base and 2 bases, there was a span of 15 bases. The CDR3 spells CATSRGNRAVAYNEQFF. The CDR3 DNA follows: TGTGCCACCAGCAGAGGGAACAGGGCGGTCGCCTACAATGAGCAGTTCTTC.

The chain links TRBV9 to TRBJ2-3, with a tentative D call TRBD1 (5 bases). CDR1 is SGDLS, CDR2 YYNGEE, per germline. The CDR3 length is 15 residues. V lost 4 bases to trimming and J lost 1 base, with 13 bases between them. The CDR3 loop reads CASSPQVWGTDTQYF. For the CDR3, the DNA is TGTGCCAGCAGCCCACAGGTCTGGGGCACAGATACGCAGTATTTT.

This chain connects TRBV9 to TRBJ1-2, with TRBD1 matching 9 bases. Per the germline V gene, CDR1 is SGDLS and CDR2 is YYNGEE. J lost 0 bases, V lost 3 bases, and 6 bases had no gene match. The CDR3 is 16 residues long. The CDR3 here is CASSAAQGATNYGYTF. CDR3 nucleotide sequence: TGTGCCAGCAGCGCCGCACAGGGGGCGACTAACTATGGCTACACCTTC.

The chain combines TRBV28 with TRBJ2-2; D unresolved. V lost 2 bases and J lost 5, with 9 bases in between. CDR3 length equals 14 residues. Germline assignment: CDR1 MDHEN and CDR2 SYDVKM. The CDR3 coding sequence is TGTGCCAGCAGTTTAACGCCCACAACCGGGGAGCTGTTTTTT. This encodes CASSLTPTTGELFF.

Note on this clone: Compared with germline, one end of the junction differs, possibly owing to a read error. CDR3 in DNA: TGTTCCAGCAGCCCCCGGACTGTTCAGGCTTTCTTT. It yields the protein CSSSPRTVQAFF. This chain connects TRBV7-9 to TRBJ1-1; no reliable D call. CDR1 is SEHNR and CDR2 is FQNEAQ in the germline V gene (reference sequence). The CDR3 spans 12 residues.

This chain uses TRBV5-6 with TRBJ2-3, with D unresolved. Per germline, CDR1 SGHDT and CDR2 YYEEEE. V gave up 5 bases and J gave up 2 bases, with 18 bases separating them. The CDR3 sequence is 16 residues long. The CDR3 DNA follows: TGTGCCAGCAGTTACCTGCGCGAATCCCTCACAGATACGCAGTATTTT. Translating it yields CASSYLRESLTDTQYF. The variable domain in full, completed from reference TRBV5-6 and TRBJ2-3, reads DAGVTQSPTHLIKTRGQQVTLRCSPKSGHDTVSWYQQALGQGPQFIFQYYEEEERQRGNFPDRFSGHQFPNYSSELNVNALLLGDSALYLCASSYLRESLTDTQYFGPGTRLTVL.

To note about this clone: A junction end diverges from the germline sequence, so it may reflect a read error. This chain connects TRBV28 to TRBJ1-1, with 8 nucleotides matching TRBD1. In germline, CDR1 is MDHEN, CDR2 SYDVKM. CDR3 length equals 14 residues. Here the CDR3 reads CVSVPRGPNTEAFF. CDR3 DNA sequence: TGTGTCAGCGTCCCCAGGGGGCCGAACACTGAAGCTTTCTTT.

The rearrangement joins TRBV28 to TRBJ1-1; no firm D call. The CDR3 loop spans 13 amino acids. Per the germline V gene, CDR1 is MDHEN and CDR2 is SYDVKM. V was cut by 6 bases and J by 1 base, with 9 bases left in between. The CDR3 nucleotides are TGTGCCAGCAGACGAAACACGAACACTGAAGCTTTCTTT. This translates into CASRRNTNTEAFF. The whole variable domain, remainder taken from reference TRBV28 and TRBJ1-1, is DVKVTQSSRYLVKRTGEKVFLECVQDMDHENMFWYRQDPGLGLRLIYFSYDVKMKEKGDIPEGYSVSREKKERFSLILESASTNQTSMYLCASRRNTNTEAFFGQGTRLTVV.

This clone was observed a handful of times. V usage is TRBV2 and J usage is TRBJ1-2, with a tentative D call TRBD1 (5 bases). Trimming left V 1 base short and J 7 bases short, with 10 bases between. CDR3 size: 13 residues. From germline, CDR1 is SNHLY and CDR2 FYNNEI. This CDR3 reads CASSEGGTGGYTF. The DNA of the CDR3 is TGTGCCAGCAGTGAAGGCGGGACCGGTGGCTACACCTTC.